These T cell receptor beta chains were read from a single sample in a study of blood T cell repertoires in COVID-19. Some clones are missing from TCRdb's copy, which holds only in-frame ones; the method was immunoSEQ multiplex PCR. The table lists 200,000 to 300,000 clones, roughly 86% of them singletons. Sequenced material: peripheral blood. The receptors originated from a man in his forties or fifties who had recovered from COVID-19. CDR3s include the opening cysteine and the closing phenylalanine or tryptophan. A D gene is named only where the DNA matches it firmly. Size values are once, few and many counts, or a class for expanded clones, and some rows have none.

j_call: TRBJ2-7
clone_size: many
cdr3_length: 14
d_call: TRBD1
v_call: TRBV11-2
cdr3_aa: CASSRDRGLYEQYF
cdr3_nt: TGTGCCAGCAGCCGAGACAGGGGTCTCTACGAGCAGTACTTC

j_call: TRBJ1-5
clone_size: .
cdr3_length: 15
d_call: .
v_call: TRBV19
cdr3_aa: CASSSGQWSNQPQHF
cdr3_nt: TGTGCCAGTAGTAGCGGACAGTGGAGCAATCAGCCCCAGCATTTT

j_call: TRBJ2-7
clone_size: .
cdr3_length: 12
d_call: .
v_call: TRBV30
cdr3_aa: CAWMAGRYEQYF
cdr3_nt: TGTGCCTGGATGGCAGGGAGGTACGAGCAGTACTTC

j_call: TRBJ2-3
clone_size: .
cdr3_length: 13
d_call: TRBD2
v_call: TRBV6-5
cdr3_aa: CASSSREGDTQYF
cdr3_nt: TGTGCCAGCAGTTCGCGGGAGGGTGATACGCAGTATTTT

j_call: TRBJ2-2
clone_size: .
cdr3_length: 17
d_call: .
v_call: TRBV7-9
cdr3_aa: CASSLRLEQQYTGELFF
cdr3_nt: TGTGCCAGCAGCTTAAGGTTGGAACAGCAATACACCGGGGAGCTGTTTTTT

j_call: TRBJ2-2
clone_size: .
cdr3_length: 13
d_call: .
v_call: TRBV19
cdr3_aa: CASSPYPSWELFF
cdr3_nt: TGTGCCAGTAGCCCGTACCCGAGTTGGGAGCTGTTTTTT

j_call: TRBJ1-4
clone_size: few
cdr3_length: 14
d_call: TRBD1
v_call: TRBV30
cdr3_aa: CAWQKTGFNEKLFF
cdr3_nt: TGTGCCTGGCAAAAGACAGGGTTTAATGAAAAACTGTTTTTT

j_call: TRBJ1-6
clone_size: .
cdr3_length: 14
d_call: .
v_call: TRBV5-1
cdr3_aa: CASRKGDLNSPLHF
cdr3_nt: TGCGCCAGCAGAAAGGGGGATCTCAATTCACCCCTCCACTTT

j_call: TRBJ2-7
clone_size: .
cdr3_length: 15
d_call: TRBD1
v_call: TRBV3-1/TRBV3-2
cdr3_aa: CASSPYMSQGAEQYF
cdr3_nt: TGTGCCAGCAGCCCCTATATGAGCCAGGGGGCCGAGCAGTACTTC

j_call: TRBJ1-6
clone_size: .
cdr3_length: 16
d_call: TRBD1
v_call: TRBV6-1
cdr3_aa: CASSGDRGSYNSPLHF
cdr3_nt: TGTGCCAGCAGTGGGGACAGGGGCTCCTATAATTCACCCCTCCACTTT

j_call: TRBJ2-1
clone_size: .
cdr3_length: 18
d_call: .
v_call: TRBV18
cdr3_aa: CASSRLAARSLNPNEQFF
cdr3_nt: TGTGCCAGCTCACGACTGGCGGCTAGATCTTTGAATCCCAATGAGCAGTTCTTC

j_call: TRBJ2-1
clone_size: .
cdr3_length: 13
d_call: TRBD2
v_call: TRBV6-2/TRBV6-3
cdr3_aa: CASSYGGGGEQFF
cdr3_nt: TGTGCCAGCAGTTATGGTGGGGGGGGTGAGCAGTTCTTC

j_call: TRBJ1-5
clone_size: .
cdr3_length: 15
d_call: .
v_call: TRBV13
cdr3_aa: CASSFAGDLNQPQHF
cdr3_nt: TGTGCCAGCAGTTTCGCAGGGGACCTCAATCAGCCCCAGCATTTT

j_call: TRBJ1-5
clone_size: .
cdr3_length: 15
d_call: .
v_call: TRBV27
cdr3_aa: CASSLSPYSNQPQHF
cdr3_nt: TGTGCCAGCAGTTTATCCCCGTATAGCAATCAGCCCCAGCATTTT

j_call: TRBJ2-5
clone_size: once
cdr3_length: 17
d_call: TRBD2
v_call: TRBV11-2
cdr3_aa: CASSSGTSGRGQETQYF
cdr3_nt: TGTGCCAGCAGCTCGGGGACTAGCGGGAGGGGGCAAGAGACCCAGTACTTC

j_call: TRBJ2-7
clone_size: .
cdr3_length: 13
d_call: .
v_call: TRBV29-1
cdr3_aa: CSVESAPGGEQYF
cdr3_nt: TGCAGCGTTGAAAGCGCTCCTGGAGGCGAGCAGTACTTC

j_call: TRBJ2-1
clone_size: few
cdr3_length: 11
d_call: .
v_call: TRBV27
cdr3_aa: CASSHQDEQFF
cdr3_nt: TGTGCCAGCAGCCACCAGGATGAGCAGTTCTTC

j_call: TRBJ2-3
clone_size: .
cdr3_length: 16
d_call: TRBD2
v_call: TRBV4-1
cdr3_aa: CASSQDGAGASDTQYF
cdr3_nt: TGCGCCAGCAGCCAAGATGGAGCGGGAGCGTCAGATACGCAGTATTTT

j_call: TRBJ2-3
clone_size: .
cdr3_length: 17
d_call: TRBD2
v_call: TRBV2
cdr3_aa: CASRTGTSGSVTDTQYF
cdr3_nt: TGTGCCAGCAGGACCGGGACTAGCGGTTCTGTCACAGATACGCAGTATTTT

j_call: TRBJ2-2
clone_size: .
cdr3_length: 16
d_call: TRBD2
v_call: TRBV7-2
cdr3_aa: CASSFGGGVTTGELFF
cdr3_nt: TGTGCCAGCAGCTTTGGCGGGGGGGTGACCACCGGGGAGCTGTTTTTT

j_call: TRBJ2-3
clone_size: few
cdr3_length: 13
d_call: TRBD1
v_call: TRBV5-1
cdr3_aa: CASSLEGANTQYF
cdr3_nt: TGCGCCAGCAGCTTGGAGGGGGCAAATACGCAGTATTTT

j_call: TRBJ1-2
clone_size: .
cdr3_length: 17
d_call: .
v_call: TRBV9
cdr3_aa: CASSARLRVAVDYGYTF
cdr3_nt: TGTGCCAGCAGCGCGCGGCTGAGGGTGGCGGTAGACTATGGCTACACCTTC

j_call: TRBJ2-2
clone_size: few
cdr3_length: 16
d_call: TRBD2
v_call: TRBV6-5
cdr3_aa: CASSSLLAGGTGELFF
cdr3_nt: TGTGCCAGCAGTTCCTTACTAGCGGGGGGCACCGGGGAGCTGTTTTTT

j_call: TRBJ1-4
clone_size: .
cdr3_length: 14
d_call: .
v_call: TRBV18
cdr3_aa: CASSPAGVGEKLFF
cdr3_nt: TGTGCCAGCTCACCGGCCGGGGTGGGTGAAAAACTGTTTTTT

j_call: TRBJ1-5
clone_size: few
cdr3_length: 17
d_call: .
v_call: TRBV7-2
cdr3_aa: CASSPSGRRPSNQPQHF
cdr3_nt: TGTGCCAGCAGCCCTAGCGGCAGGAGGCCCAGCAATCAGCCCCAGCATTTT

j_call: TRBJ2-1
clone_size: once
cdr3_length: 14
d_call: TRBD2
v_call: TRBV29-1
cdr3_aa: CSVVIAGGHNEQFF
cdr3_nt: TGCAGCGTTGTGATCGCGGGAGGACACAATGAGCAGTTCTTC

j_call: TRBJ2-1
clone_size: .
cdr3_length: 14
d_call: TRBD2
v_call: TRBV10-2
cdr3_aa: CASKTPGLAGEQFF
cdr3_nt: TGCGCCAGCAAAACTCCGGGACTAGCGGGGGAGCAGTTCTTC

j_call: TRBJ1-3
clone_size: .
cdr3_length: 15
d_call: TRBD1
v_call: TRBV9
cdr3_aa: CASSVGWGQGNTIYF
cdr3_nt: TGTGCCAGCAGCGTAGGATGGGGACAGGGAAACACCATATATTTT

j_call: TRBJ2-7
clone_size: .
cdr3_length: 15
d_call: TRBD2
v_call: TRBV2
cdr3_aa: CASRRTSGSNYEQYF
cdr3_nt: TGTGCCAGCAGACGGACTAGCGGGAGTAATTACGAGCAGTACTTC

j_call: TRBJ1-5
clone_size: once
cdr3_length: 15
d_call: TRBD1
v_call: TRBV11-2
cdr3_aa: CASSFTGAENQPQHF
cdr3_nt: TGTGCCAGCAGCTTTACAGGGGCAGAGAATCAGCCCCAGCATTTT

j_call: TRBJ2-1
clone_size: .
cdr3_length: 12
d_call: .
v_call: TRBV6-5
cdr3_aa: CASTRGTNEQFF
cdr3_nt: TGTGCCAGCACCCGGGGGACCAATGAGCAGTTCTTC

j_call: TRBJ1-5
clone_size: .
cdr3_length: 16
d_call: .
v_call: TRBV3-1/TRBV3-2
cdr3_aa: CASSHASGTINQPQHF
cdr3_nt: TGTGCCAGCAGCCACGCCTCAGGGACTATCAATCAGCCCCAGCATTTT

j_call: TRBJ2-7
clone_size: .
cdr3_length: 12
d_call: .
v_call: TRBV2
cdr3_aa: CATTGSKYEQYF
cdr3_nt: TGTGCCACGACGGGTAGCAAGTACGAGCAGTACTTC

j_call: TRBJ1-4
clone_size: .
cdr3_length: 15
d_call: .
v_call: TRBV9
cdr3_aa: CASSLTQGSNEKLFF
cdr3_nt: TGTGCCAGCAGCCTTACCCAGGGGTCTAATGAAAAACTGTTTTTT

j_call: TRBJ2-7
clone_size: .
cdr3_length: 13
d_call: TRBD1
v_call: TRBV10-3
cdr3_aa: CARPRQGDYEQYF
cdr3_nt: TGTGCCCGCCCCAGACAGGGAGACTACGAGCAGTACTTC

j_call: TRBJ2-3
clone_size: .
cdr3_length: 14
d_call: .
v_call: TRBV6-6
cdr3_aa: CASRARRNTDTQYF
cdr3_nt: TGTGCCAGCAGAGCACGGCGGAACACAGATACGCAGTATTTT

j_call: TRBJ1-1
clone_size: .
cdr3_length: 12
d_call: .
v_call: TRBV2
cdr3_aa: CASKKGSTEAFF
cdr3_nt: TGTGCCAGCAAAAAGGGGTCGACTGAAGCTTTCTTT

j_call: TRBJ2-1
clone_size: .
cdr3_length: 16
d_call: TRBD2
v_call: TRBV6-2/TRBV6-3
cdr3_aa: CASSYSSGRVRNEQFF
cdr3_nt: TGTGCCAGCAGTTACTCGAGCGGGAGGGTGAGGAATGAGCAGTTCTTC

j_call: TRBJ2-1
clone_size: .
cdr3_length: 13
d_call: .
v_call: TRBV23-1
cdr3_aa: CASSQSRDNEQFF
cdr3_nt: TGCGCCAGCAGTCAATCGAGAGACAATGAGCAGTTCTTC

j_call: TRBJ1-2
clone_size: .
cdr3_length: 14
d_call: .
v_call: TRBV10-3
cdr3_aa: CAIMGAPGDYGYTF
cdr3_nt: TGTGCCATTATGGGGGCCCCCGGGGACTATGGCTACACCTTC

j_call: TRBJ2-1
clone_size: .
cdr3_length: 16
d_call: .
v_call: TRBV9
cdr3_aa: CASSVLLTGRGEDQFF
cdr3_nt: TGTGCCAGCAGCGTACTCTTAACAGGGAGGGGGGAAGACCAGTTCTTC

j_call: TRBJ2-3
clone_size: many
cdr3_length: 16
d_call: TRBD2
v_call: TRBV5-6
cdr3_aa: CASSLGPGLVVDTQYF
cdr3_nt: TGTGCCAGCAGCTTGGGACCGGGACTAGTAGTGGATACGCAGTATTTT

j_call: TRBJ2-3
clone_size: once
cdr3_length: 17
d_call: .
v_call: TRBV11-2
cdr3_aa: CASSLGTGLLSTDTQYF
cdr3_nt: TGTGCCAGCAGCTTAGGAACAGGTCTTCTCAGCACAGATACGCAGTATTTT

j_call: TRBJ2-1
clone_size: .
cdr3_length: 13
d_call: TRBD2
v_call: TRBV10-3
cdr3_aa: CAISPGRGDEQFF
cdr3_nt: TGTGCCATCAGTCCGGGGAGGGGCGATGAGCAGTTCTTC

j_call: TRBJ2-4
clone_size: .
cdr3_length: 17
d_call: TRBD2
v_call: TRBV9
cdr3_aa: CASSEQPGGAAKNIQYF
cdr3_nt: TGTGCCAGCAGCGAACAGCCCGGGGGGGCAGCCAAAAACATTCAGTACTTC

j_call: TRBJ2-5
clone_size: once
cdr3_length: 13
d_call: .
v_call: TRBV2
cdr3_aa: CASKGGTKETQYF
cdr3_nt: TGTGCCAGCAAGGGGGGGACCAAAGAGACCCAGTACTTC

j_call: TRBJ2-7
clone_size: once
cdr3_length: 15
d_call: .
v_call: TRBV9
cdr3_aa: CASSGREGQPYEQYF
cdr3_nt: TGTGCCAGCAGCGGCCGGGAAGGACAGCCCTACGAGCAGTACTTC

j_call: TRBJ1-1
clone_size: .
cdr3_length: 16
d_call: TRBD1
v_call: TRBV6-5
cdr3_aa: CASSWSGTGRNTEAFF
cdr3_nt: TGTGCCAGCAGTTGGTCAGGGACAGGCAGGAACACTGAAGCTTTCTTT